One sample yielded the 18 T cell receptor beta chains listed below, sequenced in a study of monozygotic twins with inflammatory bowel disease. TCRdb processed the 5' RACE reads again and assigns one entry to each CDR3 protein, with no DNA. The sample's table shows about 300,000 distinct CDR3 sequences. The material sequenced was blood. The receptors here all came from a human donor with ulcerative colitis or Crohn's disease, or a healthy co-twin of an affected twin (not recorded which).

The chain combines TRBV20-1 with TRBJ1-4; absent DNA, TCRdb's TRBD1 call cannot be checked. Germline-derived CDR1 and CDR2 are DFQATT and SNEGSKA (reference sequence). The CDR3 extends over 14 amino acids. The CDR3 region is CSAWTVNNNEKLFF.

The V and J genes are TRBV13 and TRBJ1-1. This CDR3 comprises 12 residues. Germline V gives CDR1 PRHDT, CDR2 FYEKMQ (reference sequence). CDR3 sequence: CPPLPMNTEAFF.

This chain joins TRBV24-1 and TRBJ2-1; checking the TCRdb D call of TRBD1 is not possible without DNA. CDR1 and CDR2 from the germline V gene are KGHDR and SFDVKD. The CDR3 sequence is 16 residues long. CDR3 sequence: CATSDSSGTEYNEQFF.

The V and J genes are TRBV7-2 and TRBJ2-1. Germline-derived CDR1 and CDR2 are SGHTA and FQGNSA. The CDR3 is made up of 13 amino acids. CDR3 sequence reads: CASSLWGYNEQFF. Full variable domain (missing parts from reference TRBV7-2 and TRBJ2-1): GAGVSQSPSNKVTEKGKDVELRCDPISGHTALYWYRQSLGQGLEFLIYFQGNSAPDKSGLPSDRFSAERTGGSVSTLTIQRTQQEDSAVYLCASSLWGYNEQFFGPGTRLTVL.

The V and J genes are TRBV27 and TRBJ2-7; TCRdb calls TRBD1, which cannot be checked without DNA. CDR3 length: 14 residues. CDR1 is MNHEY and CDR2 is SMNVEV in the germline V gene (reference sequence). CDR3 loop: CASRSQGVRYEQYF.

The CDR3 sequence: CASSYDRSGNTIYF. V and J are TRBV6-5 and TRBJ1-3. CDR3 size: 14 residues. Germline CDR1 MNHEY, CDR2 SVGAGI.

The rearrangement links TRBV7-8 to TRBJ2-5; TCRdb proposes TRBD1, but this gene call is untestable without DNA. From germline, CDR1 is SGHVS and CDR2 FQNEAQ. The CDR3 is made up of 14 amino acids. CDR3: CASSLATGVVTQYF.

This rearrangement joins TRBV7-6 to TRBJ1-5. CDR1 and CDR2 (germline): SGHVS, FNYEAQ. The CDR3 has 13 amino acids. The CDR3 sequence is CASSRVGQQPQHF.

This chain joins TRBV12-3 or TRBV12-4 and TRBJ1-1. The CDR3 loop spans 12 amino acids. CDR3 protein: CASSFNGNEAFF.

The chain links TRBV1 to TRBJ2-3; no DNA is available, so the TRBD2 call from TCRdb remains unchecked. TRBV1 is given as a pseudogene. The CDR3 sequence is 19 residues long. Here the CDR3 reads CTSSPTTPLAGDMTDTQYF.

The genes are TRBV20-1 and TRBJ2-7. The germline gives CDR1 DFQATT, CDR2 SNEGSKA (reference sequence). The CDR3 spans 11 residues. This chain's CDR3 is CSARLSYEQYF.

V usage is TRBV7-8 and J usage is TRBJ2-7; TCRdb selects TRBD2, and the lack of DNA leaves this call unchecked. The CDR3 contains 16 residues. Looked up from germline, CDR1 is SGHVS and CDR2 is FQNEAQ. The CDR3 reads CASSLGRGLAGGEQYF.

The CDR3 is CSARIEGGAFNEQFF. This chain uses TRBV20-1 with TRBJ2-1; checking the TCRdb D call of TRBD1 is not possible without DNA. This CDR3 region has 15 residues. The germline CDR1 and CDR2 sequences are DFQATT and SNEGSKA (reference sequence).

The chain couples TRBV27 to TRBJ1-5; the D call of TRBD1 rests on TCRdb alone, since no DNA is present to check it. Per germline, CDR1 MNHEY and CDR2 SMNVEV (reference sequence). CDR3 length: 14 amino acids. CDR3 sequence: CASRRDRDNQPQHF.

The V call is TRBV7-3, the J call TRBJ2-6; TCRdb's D call of TRBD1 is untestable without DNA. The CDR3 contains 19 residues. The germline gives CDR1 SGHTA, CDR2 FQGTGA. The CDR3 loop is CASSSAVGGAPSGANVLTF.

The gene calls are TRBV11-2 and TRBJ1-1; with no DNA, the TCRdb D assignment of TRBD1 cannot be verified. The germline gives CDR1 SGHAT, CDR2 FQNNGV. The CDR3 runs to 15 residues. CDR3 region: CASSFAGSFSTEAFF.

The CDR3: CATSDLGGYEQFF. The chain couples TRBV24-1 to TRBJ2-1; TCRdb's D call, TRBD2, is unchecked because there is no DNA. The CDR3 sequence is 13 residues long. Germline CDR1 and CDR2: KGHDR and SFDVKD.

J is TRBJ2-7 and V is TRBV6-5; TCRdb outputs TRBD1, but without DNA this stays unchecked. The CDR3 is 15 residues long. Germline CDR1 and CDR2: MNHEY and SVGAGI. The CDR3 sequence: CASSYSGTGTYEQYF.